Listed below are T cell receptor beta chains from one sample, sequenced in a study of CD8+CD57+ T cells in acquired aplastic anemia. Each CDR3 protein gets one entry after TCRdb re-called the reads with MiXCR. The table includes about 200,000 distinct CDR3 sequences, under 55% detected once. Source material: sorted CD4+, CD8+, or CD8+CD57+ T cells (not recorded which) from PBMCs. Receptors were obtained from a human donor with aplastic anemia. Both conserved end residues are part of each CDR3. A D gene is named only where the DNA matches it firmly.

V,D,J,length,CDR3
TRBV5-1,NA,TRBJ2-5,13,CASSYAGGETQYF
TRBV6-6,TRBD1,TRBJ1-6,16,CASNKPTGTPGSPLHF
TRBV18,NA,TRBJ1-5,8,CASWYQHF
TRBV7-8,NA,TRBJ2-5,16,CASSLAGRGHQETQYF
TRBV27,NA,TRBJ1-2,13,CASPSPRGRGYTF
TRBV9,NA,TRBJ2-2,15,CASSVAGWDTGELFF
TRBV20-1,NA,TRBJ1-6,14,CSASFGHENSPLHF
TRBV10-3,TRBD2,TRBJ2-5,17,CAISGTSGGTKIETQYF
TRBV20-1,NA,TRBJ1-1,14,CSARGWTMNTEAFF
TRBV3-1,TRBD1,TRBJ2-7,15,CASSQDLGTGAEQYF
TRBV2,NA,TRBJ1-2,17,CASNPRPTGRGNYGYTF
TRBV6-1,TRBD1,TRBJ1-5,14,CASIIDRAQEPQHF
TRBV7-9,TRBD2,TRBJ2-1,17,CASSFPSGGTGGTEQFF
TRBV6-1,NA,TRBJ2-7,15,CASSEVDRFPTEQYF
TRBV10-3,TRBD1,TRBJ1-1,16,CAISLRTGGYGTEAFF
TRBV3-1,NA,TRBJ2-7,14,CASSPLTVAYEQYF
TRBV19,TRBD1,TRBJ2-6,16,CASRGRGNSGANVLTF
TRBV7-8,NA,TRBJ2-7,13,CASSQEREYEQYF
TRBV5-1,NA,TRBJ2-5,14,CASSQGGPQETQYF
TRBV3-1,NA,TRBJ1-6,14,CASSQNIGNSPLHF
TRBV10-3,NA,TRBJ2-5,13,CAISEGTAETQYF
TRBV5-1,NA,TRBJ1-3,17,CASTWGPGAVLGNTIYF
TRBV9,NA,TRBJ1-1,17,CASSVDPNLVTNTEAFF
TRBV4-2,NA,TRBJ1-6,16,CASSQDLGTANSPLHF
TRBV19,TRBD2,TRBJ2-1,14,CATTTSASYNEQFF
TRBV7-3,NA,TRBJ1-6,15,CASSARTGQNSPLHF
TRBV10-3,NA,TRBJ1-2,13,CASTNQGAGGYTF
TRBV3-1,NA,TRBJ1-1,14,CASSPINRAPEAFF
TRBV5-6,NA,TRBJ2-7,15,CASSLPDGGLVEQYF
TRBV7-6,NA,TRBJ1-1,16,CASTELGNTGVTEAFF
TRBV19,NA,TRBJ2-2,12,CASSISAGELFF
TRBV3-1,NA,TRBJ1-1,19,CASSQGLRPSTGGNTEAFF